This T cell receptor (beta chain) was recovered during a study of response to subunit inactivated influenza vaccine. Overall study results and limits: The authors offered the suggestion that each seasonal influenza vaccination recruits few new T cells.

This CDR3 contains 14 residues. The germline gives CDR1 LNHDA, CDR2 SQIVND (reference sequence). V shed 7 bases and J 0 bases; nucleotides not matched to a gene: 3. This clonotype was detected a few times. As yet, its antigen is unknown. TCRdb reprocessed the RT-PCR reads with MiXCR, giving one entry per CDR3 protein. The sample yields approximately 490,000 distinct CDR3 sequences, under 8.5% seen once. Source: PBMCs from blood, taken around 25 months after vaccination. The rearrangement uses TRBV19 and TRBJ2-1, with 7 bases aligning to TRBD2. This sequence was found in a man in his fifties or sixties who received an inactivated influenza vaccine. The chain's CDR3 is CASTSSGSYNEQFF. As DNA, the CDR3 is TGTGCCAGTACCTCTAGCGGCTCCTACAATGAGCAGTTCTTC.